The 2 T cell receptor beta chains below all came from one sample that was sequenced in a study of T cells after posttransplantation cyclophosphamide. Here immunoSEQ multiplex PCR was the method, and the copy in TCRdb shows in-frame clones only, minus some. The sample lists tens of thousands of clones, just under 95% occurring once. Sequencing input: PBMCs. Receptor source: a woman aged 25 to 39 in good health and a related stem cell transplant donor.

This clone was seen more than once but under ten times. The chain links TRBV6-1 to TRBJ1-2; D unresolved. CDR1 is MNHNS, CDR2 SASEGT, per germline. This CDR3 region has 13 residues. The V and J ends lost 5 bases and 3 bases respectively, with 10 bases between them. The CDR3: CASSLTVDYGYTF. In DNA form, the CDR3 reads TGTGCCAGCAGTTTGACGGTGGACTATGGCTACACCTTC.

The chain links TRBV27 to TRBJ2-7; TRBD1 matches at 9 bases. CDR1 is MNHEY and CDR2 is SMNVEV in the germline V gene (reference sequence). CDR3 length equals 16 residues. V lost 5 bases and J lost 0; bases outside the gene matches: 8. The CDR3 loop is CASSPNTGGFSYEQYF. In nucleotides, the CDR3 is TGTGCCAGCAGTCCGAACACAGGGGGCTTCTCCTACGAGCAGTACTTC.